One and the same sample provided the 10 T cell receptor beta chains below, sequenced in a study of T cells in Graves' hyperthyroidism and ophthalmopathy (dated by TCRdb to between 2018 and 2020). The library came from multiplex PCR. TCRdb names Illumina HiSeq 2000 as the instrument used. TCR beta CDR3 regions were amplified from RNA transcripts. For the first round of RT-PCR on the TCR CDR3, the HTBI primer set was used together with the Qiagen OneStep RT-PCR kit. Through fastp at Q25 and MiXCR, TCRdb rebuilt clones from the public reads, retaining in-frame beta chains. Every entry covers one CDR3 protein and lists the most common genes and DNA from its rows. In all, the sample holds around 340,000 distinct CDR3 sequences, and roughly 18% of those were seen once. Clones ranked in the top ten supply about 49% of the sample. Sequenced sample: blood. The receptors were sampled from a woman between 50 and 59 years old with Graves' hyperthyroidism.

In this sample, this clonotype turned up a few times. The chain joins TRBV9 to TRBJ1-1; unclear D gene. The CDR3 loop spans 12 amino acids. V was trimmed by 3 bases and J by 3 bases, leaving 6 bases between them. The V gene's germline CDR1 is SGDLS and CDR2 YYNGEE. Here the CDR3 reads CASSGRDTEAFF. For the CDR3, the DNA is TGTGCCAGCAGCGGAAGGGACACTGAAGCTTTCTTT.

V usage is TRBV5-6 and J usage is TRBJ2-3; D not resolved. Germline-derived CDR1 and CDR2 are SGHDT and YYEEEE. Trimming shortened V by 0 bases and J by 2 bases, and 7 bases separated the two germline ends. The CDR3 length is 14 residues. In nucleotides, the CDR3 is TGTGCCAGCAGCTTGGTGACTTTCACAGATACGCAGTATTTT. Its translation: CASSLVTFTDTQYF.

In its sample, this clonotype was seen a few times. The V gene is TRBV6-1, the J gene TRBJ2-2, with 9 positions matching TRBD2. The CDR3 contains 14 residues. Germline loops: CDR1 MNHNS, CDR2 SASEGT. V lost 6 bases to trimming and J lost 5 bases; unmatched junction nucleotides: 4. The CDR3 nucleotides read TGTGCCAGCAGGGGACTAGCCGATACCGGGGAGCTGTTTTTT. Encoded protein: CASRGLADTGELFF.

A few counts support this clonotype. This chain joins TRBV6-2 or TRBV6-3 and TRBJ2-7; tentatively, D is TRBD2 (6 bases). The V end lost 2 bases, the J end lost 6 bases, and 20 bases lay between the germline ends. There are 16 residues in the CDR3. The germline V gene has CDR1 MNHEY and CDR2 SVGEGT. CDR3 bases: TGTGCCAGCAGTTACAGGAGGGGACCTGGGGGAGGCGAGCAGTACGTC. Its protein product is CASSYRRGPGGGEQYV.

This chain joins TRBV19 and TRBJ1-1; unclear D gene. Trimming shortened V by 3 bases and J by 4 bases, and 12 bases separated the two germline ends. CDR3 length: 14 residues. Germline lookup yields CDR1 LNHDA and CDR2 SQIVND (reference sequence). CDR3 sequence reads: CASSISGVGTEAFF. Here the CDR3 DNA reads TGTGCCAGTAGTATCAGTGGCGTGGGCACTGAAGCTTTCTTT.

This clonotype appeared many times. The chain is built from TRBV9 and TRBJ1-6, with 8 bases lining up with TRBD1. Germline V gene data show CDR1 as SGDLS and CDR2 as YYNGEE. The CDR3 totals 16 residues. Losses at the gene ends were 0 bases for V and 6 bases for J; bases not matched to a gene: 5. The CDR3 sequence: CASSVDGDRGNSPLHF. DNA for the CDR3: TGTGCCAGCAGCGTAGACGGAGACAGGGGTAATTCACCCCTCCACTTT.

The rearrangement links TRBV25-1 to TRBJ2-1, with TRBD1 as a possible D gene (5 bases). This CDR3 region has 12 residues. CDR1 MGHDK and CDR2 SYGVNS come from the germline V gene. V lost 7 bases and J lost 9, with 13 bases in between. CDR3 in DNA: TGTGCCAGCAAAACTGGAAGGGGTGAGCAGTTCTTC. Its translation is CASKTGRGEQFF.

This clonotype was observed at least ten times. This chain joins TRBV7-2 and TRBJ1-2; D not resolved. The CDR3 totals 13 residues. Germline CDR1 SGHTA, CDR2 FQGNSA. The V and J ends lost 1 base and 4 bases respectively, with 7 bases between them. CDR3 protein: CASSLGSGYGYTF. The CDR3 DNA reads TGTGCCAGCAGCTTAGGGTCGGGCTATGGCTACACCTTC.

A few counts support this clonotype. The chain joins TRBV7-9 to TRBJ2-7; maybe TRBD1 (6 bases). Germline CDR1 and CDR2: SEHNR and FQNEAQ (reference sequence). Trimming took off 5 bases at V and 1 base at J, with 9 bases between the two ends. CDR3 length equals 13 residues. DNA of the CDR3: TGTGCCAGCAGCCCGGGACATTCCTACGAGCAGTACGTC. Its translation: CASSPGHSYEQYV.

This chain links TRBV7-9 with TRBJ2-7; D is possibly TRBD1 or TRBD2 (5 bases each). The CDR3 is made up of 14 amino acids. Looked up from germline, CDR1 is SEHNR and CDR2 is FQNEAQ (reference sequence). Trimming took 1 base from V and 0 from J, leaving 7 bases between them. CDR3 region: CASSLGGDSYEQYF. In DNA, the CDR3 is TGTGCCAGCAGCTTAGGAGGGGACTCCTACGAGCAGTACTTC.